This TCR beta chain is from a study of T cells in Graves' hyperthyroidism and ophthalmopathy. Many counts were recorded for this clonotype. The TCR beta CDR3 regions underwent amplification using RNA transcripts as the source. First-round RT-PCR of the TCR CDR3 relied on the HTBI primer set. TCRdb re-called the multiplex PCR reads through MiXCR, storing one row per CDR3 protein. The table lists 500,000 to 800,000 distinct CDR3 sequences, roughly 15% of them singletons, with around an eighth in the top ten. Losses at the gene ends were 6 bases for V and 2 bases for J; bases not matched to a gene: 10. The CDR3 totals 15 residues. Germline lookup yields CDR1 DFQATT and CDR2 SNEGSKA (reference sequence).

The rearrangement links TRBV20-1 to TRBJ2-3; 8 bases align to TRBD2. The material sequenced was blood. This TCR was recovered from a woman aged 50 to 60 with Graves' ophthalmopathy. The CDR3 loop is CSARHRTSPTDTQYF. The CDR3 region has the DNA TGCAGTGCGAGACACAGGACTAGCCCCACAGATACGCAGTATTTT.